These 19 T cell receptor beta chains came from one sample sequenced in a study of OX40 agonist ivuxolimab in advanced cancers. Method: immunoSEQ multiplex PCR; TCRdb's copy keeps in-frame clones and lacks some. The table has tens of thousands of clones, roughly 83% seen once. The sample consisted of CD4+ or CD8+ T cells sorted from blood, taken in a trial of the OX40 agonist ivuxolimab. The receptors were sampled from an adult with an advanced solid tumor such as melanoma, head and neck, liver or kidney cancer.

Concerning this clone: Germline is not matched at one junction end, which may reflect a read error. This rearrangement joins TRBV7-7 to TRBJ2-5, with a tentative D call TRBD1 (5 bases). The CDR3 length is 15 residues. The germline CDR1 and CDR2 sequences are SSHAT and FNYEAQ (reference sequence). The CDR3 is CASSHPRAEQETQYF. CDR3 coding DNA: TGTGCTAGCAGTCACCCCAGGGCGGAGCAAGAGACCCAGTACTTC.

The chain uses TRBV7-9 and TRBJ1-2; the match to TRBD1 covers 9 bases. CDR1 is SEHNR, CDR2 FQNEAQ, per germline (reference sequence). V trimming: 2 bases; J trimming: 7 bases; junction bases outside the gene matches: 5. This CDR3 region has 14 residues. DNA for the CDR3: TGTGCCAGCAGCTTATCGGACAGGGGAACTGGCTACACCTTC. Translating gives CASSLSDRGTGYTF. The whole variable domain, remainder taken from reference TRBV7-9 and TRBJ1-2, is DTGVSQNPRHKITKRGQNVTFRCDPISEHNRLYWYRQTLGQGPEFLTYFQNEAQLEKSRLLSDRFSAERPKGSFSTLEIQRTEQGDSAMYLCASSLSDRGTGYTFGSGTRLTVV.

The rearrangement links TRBV29-1 to TRBJ2-5; 8 positions agree with TRBD1. Per the germline V gene, CDR1 is SQVTM and CDR2 is ANQGSEA. J lost 3 bases, V lost 3 bases, and 3 bases had no gene match. This CDR3 contains 13 residues. DNA of the CDR3: TGCAGCGTTGAGGGACAGGCAAAAGAGACCCAGTACTTC. It yields the protein CSVEGQAKETQYF.

This chain links TRBV2 with TRBJ2-7; TRBD1 agrees at 7 bases. The junction had 3 bases not matched to a gene; V was cut back by 6 bases and J by 4 bases. The CDR3 is 12 residues long. Germline V lookup: CDR1 SNHLY, CDR2 FYNNEI. CDR3: CASSLTGYEQYF. The CDR3 nucleotides read TGTGCCAGCAGCTTGACAGGGTACGAGCAGTACTTC. Full variable domain (outside the CDR3, taken from reference TRBV2 and TRBJ2-7): EPEVTQTPSHQVTQMGQEVILRCVPISNHLYFYWYRQILGQKVEFLVSFYNNEISEKSEIFDDQFSVERPDGSNFTLKIRSTKLEDSAMYFCASSLTGYEQYFGPGTRLTVT.

V and J are TRBV10-3 and TRBJ2-1; 7 nucleotides agree with TRBD1. The CDR3 is made up of 13 amino acids. Germline assignment: CDR1 ENHRY and CDR2 SYGVKD. With 5 bases clipped from V and 4 bases from J, the junction kept 2 bases outside the gene matches. In DNA form, the CDR3 reads TGTGCCATCAGTTGGACAGGATACAATGAGCAGTTCTTC. Translation: CAISWTGYNEQFF.

The rearrangement uses TRBV19 and TRBJ2-3; D is possibly TRBD2 (5 bases). With 7 bases removed from V and 2 bases from J, the gap between germline ends came to 7 bases. CDR3 size: 12 residues. Germline V gives CDR1 LNHDA, CDR2 SQIVND (reference sequence). This chain's CDR3 is CASKGVTDTQYF. The CDR3 region has the DNA TGTGCCAGTAAGGGAGTCACAGATACGCAGTATTTT.

This CDR3 is CASSLVQQTYEQYF. Written as DNA, the CDR3 is TGCGCCAGCAGCTTGGTGCAGCAAACCTACGAGCAGTACTTC. The chain has TRBV5-1 and TRBJ2-7; no clear D. Germline V lookup: CDR1 SGHRS, CDR2 YFSETQ. V was cut by 0 bases and J by 2 bases, with 9 bases left in between. This CDR3 is built from 14 residues.

The chain carries TRBV30 and TRBJ1-5; TRBD1 matches at 9 bases. V shed 2 bases, J shed 6 bases, and the junction held 8 bases outside the gene matches. This CDR3 has 15 amino acids. Germline CDR1 and CDR2: GTSNPN and SVGIG (reference sequence). CDR3 loop: CAWSSTGGSAQPQHF. CDR3 sequence (DNA): TGTGCCTGGAGTTCAACAGGGGGCAGCGCTCAGCCCCAGCATTTT.

The table lists this clone with a count of one. V usage is TRBV2 and J usage is TRBJ1-5; no clear D. The CDR3 loop spans 12 amino acids. Trimming took off 3 bases at V and 7 bases at J, with 7 bases between the two ends. Germline V gene sequence: CDR1 SNHLY, CDR2 FYNNEI. This CDR3 reads CASSDEGQPQHF. The CDR3 DNA sequence: TGTGCCAGCAGTGATGAGGGCCAGCCCCAGCATTTT.

This chain connects TRBV25-1 to TRBJ2-7; D is perhaps TRBD1 (5 bases). The germline V and J ends were trimmed by 1 base and 3 bases, with 16 bases remaining between them. Germline V gene sequence: CDR1 MGHDK, CDR2 SYGVNS. This CDR3 comprises 16 residues. CDR3 sequence reads: CASSESGGRVGYEQYF. CDR3 sequence (DNA): TGTGCCAGCAGTGAATCTGGTGGCAGGGTAGGCTACGAGCAGTACTTC.

There are a few counts of this clone. The chain uses TRBV4-2 and TRBJ1-5, with D perhaps TRBD1 (6 bases). The CDR3 contains 13 residues. V shed 0 bases and J shed 9 bases, with 9 bases lying between them. Germline CDR1 is LGHNA and CDR2 is YNFKEQ. The CDR3 reads CASSQDPGAPQHF. In DNA, the CDR3 is TGTGCCAGCAGCCAAGACCCGGGGGCGCCCCAGCATTTT.

This clone was seen only a few times. The rearrangement uses TRBV30 and TRBJ1-6, with D unclear. Trimming pared 3 bases from V and 6 bases from J, leaving 9 bases between. Germline CDR1 and CDR2: GTSNPN and SVGIG (reference sequence). The CDR3 runs 13 residues. CDR3 region: CAWRSQVNSPLHF. CDR3 in DNA: TGTGCCTGGAGATCGCAGGTTAATTCACCCCTCCACTTT.

The V call is TRBV4-1, the J call TRBJ2-6, with D hard to call. Germline-derived CDR1 and CDR2 are MGHRA and YSYEKL. V lost 0 bases and J lost 0, with 9 bases in between. The CDR3 is 17 residues long. The CDR3 nucleotides are TGCGCCAGCAGCCAAGATTCCAGCTTCTCTGGGGCCAACGTCCTGACTTTC. It yields the protein CASSQDSSFSGANVLTF.

The chain has TRBV5-1 and TRBJ1-1; the D gene is possibly TRBD1 (5 bases). Trimming shortened V by 4 bases and J by 0 bases, and 7 bases separated the two germline ends. The CDR3 spans 13 residues. The germline V gene encodes CDR1 SGHRS and CDR2 YFSETQ. The CDR3, as DNA: TGCGCCAGCAGCCGGGGGTTGAACACTGAAGCTTTCTTT. The encoded protein is CASSRGLNTEAFF. The whole variable domain, filled in from reference TRBV5-1 and TRBJ1-1, reads KAGVTQTPRYLIKTRGQQVTLSCSPISGHRSVSWYQQTPGQGLQFLFEYFSETQRNKGNFPGRFSGRQFSNSRSEMNVSTLELGDSALYLCASSRGLNTEAFFGQGTRLTVV.

The V call is TRBV7-9, the J call TRBJ2-1; D remains unclear. Germline-derived CDR1 and CDR2 are SEHNR and FQNEAQ (reference sequence). The V gene lost 7 bases and the J gene lost 5 bases, with 6 bases spanning the gap. The CDR3 extends over 11 amino acids. CDR3 region: CASTRNNEQFF. The DNA for the CDR3 is TGTGCCAGCACCAGGAACAATGAGCAGTTCTTC.

The chain joins TRBV10-1 to TRBJ2-2; 8 nucleotides line up with TRBD1. Germline-derived CDR1 and CDR2 are WNHNN and SYGVQD (reference sequence). This CDR3 is built from 16 residues. The V and J ends lost 5 bases and 7 bases, in that order; junction bases with no gene match: 12. CDR3 in amino acids: CASSPGQGPWSGELFF. The DNA for the CDR3 is TGCGCCAGCAGTCCCGGACAGGGACCTTGGAGCGGGGAGCTGTTTTTT.

This chain links TRBV6-6 with TRBJ1-1, with no clear D. The CDR3 extends over 11 amino acids. The germline gives CDR1 MNHNY, CDR2 SVGAGI (reference sequence). Trimming shortened V by 6 bases and J by 0 bases, and 2 bases separated the two germline ends. CDR3 nucleotides: TGTGCCAGCAGGATGAACACTGAAGCTTTCTTT. It is translated as CASRMNTEAFF.

This chain links TRBV7-3 with TRBJ2-1, with TRBD2 as a possible D gene (6 bases). In germline, CDR1 is SGHTA, CDR2 FQGTGA. This CDR3 contains 15 residues. V lost 5 bases to trimming and J lost 3 bases, with 14 bases between them. The CDR3 is CASSLGTPVYNEQFF. For the CDR3, the DNA is TGTGCCAGCAGCCTTGGGACTCCTGTCTACAATGAGCAGTTCTTC.

V gene TRBV6-6 combines with J gene TRBJ1-2; D is uncertain. Deletions cut 8 bases from V and 2 bases from J, with 15 bases between. The CDR3 is 14 amino acids. Germline-derived CDR1 and CDR2 are MNHNY and SVGAGI (reference sequence). CDR3 nucleotides: TGTGCCAGCGCAAATAGTGGTTTGAACTATGGCTACACCTTC. It specifies CASANSGLNYGYTF.